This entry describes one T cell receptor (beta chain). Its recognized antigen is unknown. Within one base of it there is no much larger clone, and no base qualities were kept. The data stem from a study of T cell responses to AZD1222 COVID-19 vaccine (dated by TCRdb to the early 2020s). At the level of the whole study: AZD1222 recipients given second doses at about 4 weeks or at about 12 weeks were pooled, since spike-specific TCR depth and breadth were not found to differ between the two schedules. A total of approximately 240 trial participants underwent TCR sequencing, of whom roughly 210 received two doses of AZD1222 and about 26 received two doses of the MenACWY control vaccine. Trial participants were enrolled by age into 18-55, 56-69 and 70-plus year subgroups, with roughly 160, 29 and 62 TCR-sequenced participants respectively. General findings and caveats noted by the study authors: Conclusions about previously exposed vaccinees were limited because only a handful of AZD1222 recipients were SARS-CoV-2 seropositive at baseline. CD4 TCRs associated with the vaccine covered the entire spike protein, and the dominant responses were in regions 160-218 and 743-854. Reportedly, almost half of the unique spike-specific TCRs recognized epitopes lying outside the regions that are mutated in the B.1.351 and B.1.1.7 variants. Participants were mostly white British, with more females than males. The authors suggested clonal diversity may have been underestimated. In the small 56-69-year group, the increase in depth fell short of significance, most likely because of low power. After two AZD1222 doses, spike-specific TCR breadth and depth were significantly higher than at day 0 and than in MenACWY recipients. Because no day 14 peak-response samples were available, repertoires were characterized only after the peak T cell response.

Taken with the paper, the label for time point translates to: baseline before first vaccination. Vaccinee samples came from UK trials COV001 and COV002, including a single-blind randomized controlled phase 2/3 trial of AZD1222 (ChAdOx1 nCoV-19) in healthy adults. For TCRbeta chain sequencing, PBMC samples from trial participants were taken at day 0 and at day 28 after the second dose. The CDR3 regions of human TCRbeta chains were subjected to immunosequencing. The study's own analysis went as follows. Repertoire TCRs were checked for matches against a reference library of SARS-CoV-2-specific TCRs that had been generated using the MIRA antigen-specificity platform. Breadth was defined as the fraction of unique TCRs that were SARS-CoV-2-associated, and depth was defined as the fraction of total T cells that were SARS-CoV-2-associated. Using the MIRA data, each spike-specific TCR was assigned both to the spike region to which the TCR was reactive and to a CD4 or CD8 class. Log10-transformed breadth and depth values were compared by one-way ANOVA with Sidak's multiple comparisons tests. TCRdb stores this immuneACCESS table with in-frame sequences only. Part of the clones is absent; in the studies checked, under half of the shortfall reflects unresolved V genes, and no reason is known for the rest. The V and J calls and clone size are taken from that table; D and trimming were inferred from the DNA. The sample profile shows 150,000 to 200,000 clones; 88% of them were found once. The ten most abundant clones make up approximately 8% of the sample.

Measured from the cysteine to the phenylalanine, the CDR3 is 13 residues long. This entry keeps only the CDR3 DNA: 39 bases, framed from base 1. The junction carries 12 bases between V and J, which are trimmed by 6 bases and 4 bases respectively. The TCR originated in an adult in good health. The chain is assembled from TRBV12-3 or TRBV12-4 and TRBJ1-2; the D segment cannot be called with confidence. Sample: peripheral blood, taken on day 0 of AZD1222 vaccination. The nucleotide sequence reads TGTGCCAGCAGCCAGGAAGGTGGCTATGGCTACACCTTC. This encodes CASSQEGGYGYTF.